This TCR beta chain was identified during a study of T-cell memory formation after mild COVID-19. Germline V gene sequence: CDR1 SGHAT, CDR2 FQDESV (reference sequence). CDR3 length: 15 residues. V was clipped by 6 bases and J by 4 bases; unmatched bases: 8. This clonotype was seen more than once but under ten times. Its specificity is not known. Using its own MiXCR run on the 5' RACE reads, TCRdb lists one record per CDR3 protein. Seen here are about 290,000 distinct CDR3 sequences, more than 15% observed once, and the top ten hold 22%. The study's findings and limits: Clones that contracted from day 15 to 85 had balanced CD4/CD8; later expanders were CD4+ biased. Cross-reactive memory apparently joined, as some responding clones appeared in pre-infection memory.

V and J are TRBV11-1 and TRBJ2-1; 8 nucleotides agree with TRBD2. Sequenced input: PBMCs or a T cell subset sorted from them (not recorded which). The receptor was isolated from a young man who had mild COVID-19 (a few samples of this study predate the infection). Cell type and time point are not known. The CDR3 protein is CASRIGTSPYNEQFF. The CDR3 DNA reads as TGTGCCAGCAGGATCGGGACTAGTCCTTACAATGAGCAGTTCTTC.